These 10 T cell receptor beta chains came from one sample sequenced in a study of spatial heterogeneity in lung cancer. The time point: sample taken at primary tumor resection. Which antigens these TCRs recognize remains unknown. Overall study findings and caveats: It was found that expanded intratumoral alpha and beta TCR counts tracked tumor mutation counts.

TCRdb passed the 5' RACE reads through MiXCR, listing each CDR3 protein once. The sample has 18,000 or so distinct CDR3 sequences, about 6.3% seen once. This sample comprised lung tumor tissue, obtained at surgery. These receptors came from a female donor with early-stage non-small cell lung cancer.

In its sample, this clonotype was seen many times. This chain connects TRBV5-5 to TRBJ2-4; D gene unclear. Looked up from germline, CDR1 is SGHKS and CDR2 is YYEKEE (reference sequence). The CDR3 totals 15 residues. The V end lost 2 bases, the J end lost 0 bases, and 9 bases lay between the germline ends. The CDR3: CASSFGPLAKNIQYF. CDR3 nucleotide sequence: TGTGCCAGCAGCTTCGGACCTCTAGCCAAAAACATTCAGTACTTC. The variable domain in full, with the rest retrieved from reference TRBV5-5 and TRBJ2-4, is DAGVTQSPTHLIKTRGQQVTLRCSPISGHKSVSWYQQVLGQGPQFIFQYYEKEERGRGNFPDRFSARQFPNYSSELNVNALLLGDSALYLCASSFGPLAKNIQYFGAGTRLSVL.

This clonotype was detected only a few times. This chain connects TRBV6-2 or TRBV6-3 to TRBJ2-4, with D tentatively TRBD2 (5 bases). Trimming took off 6 bases at V and 0 bases at J, with 15 bases between the two ends. Per germline, CDR1 MNHEY and CDR2 SVGEGT. This CDR3 is 16 amino acids long. CDR3 sequence (DNA): TGTGCCAGCAGAGCGAGGACTGCACTAGCCAAAAACATTCAGTACTTC. Translating it yields CASRARTALAKNIQYF.

This clonotype is medium-sized in the sample. The chain employs TRBV2 and TRBJ1-6; a possible D gene is TRBD1 (6 bases). CDR3 length equals 15 residues. Germline values: CDR1 SNHLY, CDR2 FYNNEI. The germline V and J ends were trimmed by 0 bases and 9 bases, with 12 bases remaining between them. The CDR3 here is CASSEAQGWTSPLHF. CDR3 in DNA: TGTGCCAGCAGTGAAGCGCAGGGGTGGACTTCACCCCTCCACTTT.

This clonotype was counted ten times or more. The chain combines TRBV5-4 with TRBJ2-7, with D perhaps TRBD2 (5 bases). There are 14 residues in the CDR3. Germline-derived CDR1 and CDR2 are SGHNT and YYREEE (reference sequence). The V end lost 4 bases, the J end lost 2 bases, and 13 bases lay between the germline ends. Written as DNA, the CDR3 is TGTGCCAGCAGCCAAAAGGACGGGACCTACGAGCAGTACTTC. The encoded protein is CASSQKDGTYEQYF.

This clonotype has at least ten counts. The V gene is TRBV6-2 or TRBV6-3, the J gene TRBJ1-1; TRBD1 matches 7 bases. The CDR3 loop spans 14 amino acids. The germline V gene has CDR1 MNHEY and CDR2 SVGEGT. The J segment lost 8 bases and the V segment lost 6 bases, leaving 12 bases of the junction unmatched. The CDR3 sequence: CASRLATGTEEAFF. Written as DNA, the CDR3 is TGTGCCAGCAGGCTAGCGACAGGGACTGAAGAAGCTTTCTTT.

This clonotype was counted at least ten times. The chain is built from TRBV6-5 and TRBJ2-1; 11 bases are shared with TRBD2. J was trimmed by 4 bases and V by 0 bases; bases with no gene match: 2. The V gene's germline CDR1 is MNHEY and CDR2 SVGAGI. The length of the CDR3 is 16 residues. The CDR3: CASSYSGTSGYNEQFF. CDR3 bases: TGTGCCAGCAGTTACTCGGGGACTAGCGGATACAATGAGCAGTTCTTC.

This clonotype was seen repeatedly, ten times or more. The chain joins TRBV12-3 or TRBV12-4 to TRBJ1-2; a possible D gene is TRBD1 (5 bases). CDR3 length: 14 residues. The V gene lost 4 bases and the J gene lost 2 bases, with 11 bases spanning the gap. The CDR3 DNA reads as TGTGCCAGCAGTTCCGGGGCGTCAAACTATGGCTACACCTTC. The encoded protein is CASSSGASNYGYTF.

This clonotype was detected many times. The V call is TRBV27, the J call TRBJ2-7; D uncertain. The V and J ends lost 5 bases and 3 bases respectively, with 14 bases between them. Germline values: CDR1 MNHEY, CDR2 SMNVEV (reference sequence). The CDR3 spans 14 residues. CDR3 nucleotide sequence: TGTGCCAGCAGTCCTCGACTGCCGAGCTACGAGCAGTACTTC. It encodes CASSPRLPSYEQYF.

This clonotype was detected a few times. This rearrangement joins TRBV12-3 or TRBV12-4 to TRBJ2-1; 12 bases line up with TRBD2. V gave up 4 bases and J gave up 3 bases; unmatched junction bases: 4. CDR3 length equals 16 residues. In DNA, the CDR3 is TGTGCCAGCAGTTCCCTAGCGGGGGGGCTCTACAATGAGCAGTTCTTC. This translates into CASSSLAGGLYNEQFF.

Within the sample, this clonotype is medium-sized. The rearrangement uses TRBV2 and TRBJ2-1, with D unresolved. V lost 5 bases and J 6 bases, leaving 11 bases between the germline ends. The length of the CDR3 is 13 residues. Per the germline V gene, CDR1 is SNHLY and CDR2 is FYNNEI. The CDR3 nucleotides are TGTGCCAGCAGTCCCCAGGCATCCAATGAGCAGTTCTTC. It codes for CASSPQASNEQFF.